This note documents a single TCR beta chain sequence. The antigen is unknown. This CDR3 contains 14 residues. V was pared by 3 bases and J by 5 bases, with 13 bases between. Germline V gene data show CDR1 as LGHNA and CDR2 as YSLEER. Some clones are missing from TCRdb's copy, which holds only in-frame ones; the method was immunoSEQ multiplex PCR. The data contain 160,000 or so clones, around nine tenths of them singletons. This entry belongs to a study of cytomegalovirus exposure and HLA in healthy donors. Study results and caveats: Rare sequences made up most TCRs, while some public TCRs were found in many donors. Researchers catalogued 150 or so TCR beta chains as cytomegalovirus-associated. Subsequent analysis found a tendency for first-cohort TCR clusters to co-occur within the 120 validation repertoires.

This receptor was taken from a man in his late teens or twenties in good health and CMV-seropositive. This rearrangement joins TRBV4-3 to TRBJ1-1; D perhaps matches TRBD1 (5 bases). The source material was PBMCs. The CDR3 protein is CASSHPGGGTEAFF. The CDR3 DNA sequence: TGCGCCAGCAGCCACCCCGGGGGGGGTACTGAAGCTTTCTTT.